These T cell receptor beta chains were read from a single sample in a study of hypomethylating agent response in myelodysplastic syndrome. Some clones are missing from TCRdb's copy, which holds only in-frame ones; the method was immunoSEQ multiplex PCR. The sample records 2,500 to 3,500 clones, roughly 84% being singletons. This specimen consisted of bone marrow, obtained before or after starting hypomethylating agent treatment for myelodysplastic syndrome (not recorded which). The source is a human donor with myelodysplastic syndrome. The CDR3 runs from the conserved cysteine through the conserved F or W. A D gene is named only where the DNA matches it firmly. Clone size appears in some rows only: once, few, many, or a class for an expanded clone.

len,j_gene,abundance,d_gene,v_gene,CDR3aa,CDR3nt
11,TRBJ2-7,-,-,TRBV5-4,CASSLYYEQYF,TGTGCCAGCAGCTTGTATTACGAGCAGTACTTC
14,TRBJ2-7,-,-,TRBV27,CASSIGTGSYEQYF,TGTGCCAGCAGTATCGGGACCGGCTCCTACGAGCAGTACTTC
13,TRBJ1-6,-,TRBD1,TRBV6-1,CATVDRAHSPLHF,TGTGCCACCGTAGACAGGGCCCATTCACCCCTCCACTTT
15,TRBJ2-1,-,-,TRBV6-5,CASSYPISERVEQFF,TGTGCCAGCAGTTACCCCATTAGCGAAAGAGTTGAGCAGTTCTTC
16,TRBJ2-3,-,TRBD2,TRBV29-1,CSVDGLAGTHTDTQYF,TGCAGCGTTGACGGGTTAGCGGGAACTCACACAGATACGCAGTATTTT
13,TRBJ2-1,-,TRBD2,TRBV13,CASSSRLADEQFF,TGTGCCAGCAGCTCCCGACTAGCCGATGAGCAGTTCTTC
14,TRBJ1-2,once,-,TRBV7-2,CASSLASTNYGYTF,TGTGCCAGCAGCTTAGCTTCAACTAACTATGGCTACACCTTC
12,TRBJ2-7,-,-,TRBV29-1,CSVDAGDYEQYF,TGCAGCGTTGACGCAGGGGACTACGAGCAGTACTTC
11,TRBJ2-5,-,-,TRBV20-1,CSAGTQGTQYF,TGCAGTGCTGGGACTCAGGGTACCCAGTACTTC
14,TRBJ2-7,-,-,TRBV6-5,CASTRSFGRYEQYF,TGTGCCAGCACTCGGTCCTTCGGAAGGTACGAGCAGTACTTC
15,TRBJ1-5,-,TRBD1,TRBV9,CASSVVRDRDQPQHF,TGTGCCAGCAGCGTAGTTCGGGACAGGGATCAGCCCCAGCATTTT
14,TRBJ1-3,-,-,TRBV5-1,CASSPTGGSDTIYF,TGCGCCAGCAGCCCGACCGGAGGCTCGGACACCATATATTTT
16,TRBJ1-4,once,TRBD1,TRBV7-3,CASSSPGGGYNEKLFF,TGTGCCAGCAGCTCCCCAGGGGGTGGTTATAATGAAAAACTGTTTTTT
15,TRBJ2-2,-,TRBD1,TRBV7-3,CASSRTGSNTGELFF,TGTGCCAGCAGCCGGACAGGGAGTAACACCGGGGAGCTGTTTTTT
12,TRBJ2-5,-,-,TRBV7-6,CASSVREETQYF,TGTGCCAGCAGCGTACGGGAGGAGACCCAGTACTTC
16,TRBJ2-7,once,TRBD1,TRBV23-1,CASSQSGTGLNYEQYF,TGCGCCAGCAGTCAGTCGGGGACAGGCTTAAACTACGAGCAGTACTTC
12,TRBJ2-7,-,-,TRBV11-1,CASSSSSYEQYF,TGTGCCAGCAGCAGCTCGTCCTACGAGCAGTACTTC
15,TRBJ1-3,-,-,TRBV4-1,CASSQRLGSGNTIYF,TGCGCCAGCAGCCAAAGGCTGGGGAGTGGAAACACCATATATTTT
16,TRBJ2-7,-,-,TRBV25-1,CASSETGSGHPYEQYF,TGTGCCAGCAGTGAAACTGGCTCAGGGCATCCCTACGAGCAGTACTTC
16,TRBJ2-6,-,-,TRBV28,CASSLSGTAGANVLTF,TGTGCCAGCAGTTTATCAGGTACTGCTGGGGCCAACGTCCTGACTTTC
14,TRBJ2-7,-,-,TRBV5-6,CASSLEQVEAEQYF,TGTGCCAGCAGCTTGGAACAGGTTGAGGCCGAGCAGTACTTC
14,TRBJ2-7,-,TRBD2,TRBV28,CASSLAGLEMRQYF,TGTGCCAGCAGTTTAGCGGGACTAGAAATGCGGCAGTACTTC
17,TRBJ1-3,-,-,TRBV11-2,CASSKVKKDNSGNTIYF,TGTGCCAGCAGCAAGGTCAAGAAGGACAACTCTGGAAACACCATATATTTT
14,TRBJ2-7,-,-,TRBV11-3,CASRVGSGTYEQYF,TGTGCCAGCAGAGTAGGGAGTGGTACCTACGAGCAGTACTTC
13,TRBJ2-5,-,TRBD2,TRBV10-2,CASRGGGAETQYF,TGCGCCAGCCGTGGCGGGGGAGCCGAGACCCAGTACTTC
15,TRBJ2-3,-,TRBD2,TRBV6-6,CATHGLAGGADTQYF,TGTGCCACCCACGGACTAGCGGGGGGAGCAGATACGCAGTATTTT
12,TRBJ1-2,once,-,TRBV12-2,CASRRGGDGYTF,TGTGCAAGCCGAAGAGGGGGGGATGGCTACACCTTC
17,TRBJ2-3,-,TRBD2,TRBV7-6,CASSLAPLLAGTDTQYF,TGTGCCAGCAGCTTAGCGCCGCTCCTAGCGGGGACAGATACGCAGTATTTT
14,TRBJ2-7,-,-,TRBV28,CASSLFSSSYEQYF,TGTGCCAGCAGTTTGTTTAGCTCCTCCTACGAGCAGTACTTC
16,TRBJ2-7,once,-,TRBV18,CASSPQQGRGTYEQYF,TGTGCCAGCTCACCACAGCAGGGCCGGGGAACCTACGAGCAGTACTTC
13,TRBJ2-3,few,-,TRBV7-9,CASSLEYTDTQYF,TGTGCCAGCAGCTTAGAATACACAGATACGCAGTATTTT
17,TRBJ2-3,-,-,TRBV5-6,CASSALGGARSTDTQYF,TGTGCCAGCAGCGCCTTGGGCGGGGCCCGCAGCACAGATACGCAGTATTTT
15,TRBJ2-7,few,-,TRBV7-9,CASSSPGTKSYEQYF,TGTGCCAGCAGCTCTCCCGGGACGAAATCCTACGAGCAGTACTTC
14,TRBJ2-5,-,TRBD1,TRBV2,CASSEPGGVETQYF,TGTGCCAGCAGTGAACCAGGGGGCGTAGAGACCCAGTACTTC
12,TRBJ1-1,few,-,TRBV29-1,CSVRVRDTEAFF,TGCAGCGTTCGGGTCAGGGACACTGAAGCTTTCTTT
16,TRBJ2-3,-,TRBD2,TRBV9,CASSTRTSAVTDTQYF,TGTGCCAGCAGCACTCGGACTAGCGCAGTCACAGATACGCAGTATTTT
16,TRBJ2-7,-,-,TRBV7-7,CASSLGGGSTGPEQYF,TGTGCCAGCAGCCTAGGGGGGGGCTCGACAGGGCCCGAGCAGTACTTC
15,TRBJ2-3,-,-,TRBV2,CASSDHSMGTDTQYF,TGTGCCAGCAGTGACCATAGTATGGGCACAGATACGCAGTATTTT